These 21 T cell receptor beta chains originate from one sample sequenced in a study of human T cells and chemical hapten exposure. Time point reported: patch test 1, 2 weeks after DPC sensitization. Treatment reported: therapeutic diphenylcyclopropenone sensitization with weekly scalp DPC. TCRdb recomputed calls from the RACE reads with MiXCR, one row per CDR3 protein. Seen here are 300,000 to 350,000 distinct CDR3 sequences, around 7% observed once, and the top ten hold 7% to 10%. The material was whole blood, obtained in connection with sensitization to the hapten diphenylcyclopropenone (DPC). These TCRs come from a woman younger than 30 with alopecia areata. Some clones in this sample may be carry-over from other donors' samples.

The chain joins TRBV9 to TRBJ2-7; possible D gene TRBD1, 5 bases. V gave up 4 bases and J gave up 6 bases, with 11 bases separating them. The CDR3 length is 12 residues. Germline V CDR1 and CDR2: SGDLS, YYNGEE. CDR3 bases: TGTGCCAGCAGCCGTAATACAGGCGAGCAGTACTTC. Translation: CASSRNTGEQYF.

The genes are TRBV5-4 and TRBJ2-6; TRBD2 agrees at 14 bases. Germline V gene sequence: CDR1 SGHNT, CDR2 YYREEE (reference sequence). This CDR3 has 18 amino acids. Losses at the gene ends were 4 bases for V and 2 bases for J; bases not matched to a gene: 5. The CDR3, as DNA: TGTGCCAGCAGCCAGGGACTAGCGGGGGAGGCTGGGGCCAACGTCCTGACTTTC. This translates into CASSQGLAGEAGANVLTF.

This clonotype was seen many times. The chain has TRBV5-6 and TRBJ2-7; 8 nucleotides agree with TRBD1. The CDR3 runs to 13 residues. With 0 bases clipped from V and 6 bases from J, the junction kept 2 bases outside the gene matches. From germline, CDR1 is SGHDT and CDR2 YYEEEE. Here the CDR3 DNA reads TGTGCCAGCAGCTTGGCCACAGGGGGCGAGCAGTACTTC. Translated: CASSLATGGEQYF.

The table lists this clonotype with many counts. This chain joins TRBV7-9 and TRBJ1-6; TRBD1 aligns across 8 bases. The CDR3 loop spans 16 amino acids. V shed 1 base, J shed 4 bases, and the junction held 3 bases outside the gene matches. CDR1 is SEHNR and CDR2 is FQNEAQ in the germline V gene (reference sequence). The CDR3 DNA follows: TGTGCCAGCAGCTTAGACAGGGGGAGTTATAATTCACCCCTCCACTTT. This translates into CASSLDRGSYNSPLHF.

This clonotype was recorded a few times. The chain links TRBV18 to TRBJ1-5; D is possibly TRBD1 (5 bases). Germline lookup yields CDR1 KGHSH and CDR2 LQKENI. CDR3 size: 14 residues. V lost 6 bases and J lost 4, with 13 bases in between. The CDR3, as DNA: TGTGCCAGCTCTTTAGGGACGGAGAATCAGCCCCAGCATTTT. Its protein is CASSLGTENQPQHF.

This chain connects TRBV6-2 or TRBV6-3 to TRBJ2-7; D is uncertain. The germline V gene encodes CDR1 MNHEY and CDR2 SVGEGT. This CDR3 is built from 16 residues. The V end lost 7 bases, the J end lost 5 bases, and 24 bases lay between the germline ends. The CDR3 region has the DNA TGTGCCAGCATAAGCCAACTCGGAAGTAAGAACAACGAGCAGTACTTC. It yields the protein CASISQLGSKNNEQYF.

The gene calls are TRBV11-2 and TRBJ1-5, with 8 bases matching TRBD1. Germline values: CDR1 SGHAT, CDR2 FQNNGV. V lost 1 base and J lost 0; bases outside the gene matches: 8. The CDR3 totals 18 residues. The CDR3 nucleotides read TGTGCCAGCAGCTTAGGCAGGGGGCGCGGGTATAGCAATCAGCCCCAGCATTTT. Translation: CASSLGRGRGYSNQPQHF.

This clonotype was seen ten or more times. V and J are TRBV4-3 and TRBJ1-6; perhaps TRBD1 as D (5 bases). This CDR3 has 15 amino acids. Trimming took 1 base from V and 10 from J, leaving 14 bases between them. Germline CDR1 is LGHNA and CDR2 is YSLEER. Here the CDR3 DNA reads TGCGCCAGCAGCCAAGTGGGGGATTTAAGCTCACCCCTCCACTTT. This encodes CASSQVGDLSSPLHF.

The chain uses TRBV2 and TRBJ1-2; D gene uncertain. V lost 2 bases and J lost 7, with 14 bases in between. Germline loops: CDR1 SNHLY, CDR2 FYNNEI. The CDR3 spans 14 residues. CDR3 in DNA: TGTGCCAGCAGTGAAACGGTTTTTCGTGGTGGCTACACCTTC. Its translation: CASSETVFRGGYTF.

This chain joins TRBV6-1 and TRBJ2-1, with 8 nucleotides matching TRBD1. The CDR3 is 15 amino acids. CDR1 and CDR2 (germline): MNHNS, SASEGT. V gave up 5 bases and J gave up 6 bases; unmatched junction bases: 9. CDR3 protein: CASSRDGQGRNEQFF. The CDR3 region has the DNA TGTGCCAGCAGTAGAGATGGACAGGGACGCAATGAGCAGTTCTTC.

The rearrangement uses TRBV18 and TRBJ2-5, with 8 bases fitting TRBD1. Germline V gives CDR1 KGHSH, CDR2 LQKENI. The junction had 7 bases not matched to a gene; V was cut back by 5 bases and J by 5 bases. The CDR3 totals 14 residues. CDR3 coding DNA: TGTGCCAGCTCAGCTCCGACAGGGGTTGAGACCCAGTACTTC. Amino acids: CASSAPTGVETQYF. Full variable domain (rest looked up from reference TRBV18 and TRBJ2-5): NAGVMQNPRHLVRRRGQEARLRCSPMKGHSHVYWYRQLPEEGLKFMVYLQKENIIDESGMPKERFSAEFPKEGPSILRIQQVVRGDSAAYFCASSAPTGVETQYFGPGTRLLVL.

This clonotype was seen ten or more times. This sequence joins TRBV4-1 and TRBJ1-2; D may be TRBD1 (6 bases). The length of the CDR3 is 15 residues. CDR1 and CDR2 from the germline V gene are MGHRA and YSYEKL. The V gene lost 4 bases and the J gene lost 0 bases, with 12 bases spanning the gap. The CDR3 DNA is TGCGCCAGCAGCCTTAACAGGGCTGCTAACTATGGCTACACCTTC. Translated, it gives CASSLNRAANYGYTF.

In this sample, this clonotype turned up a few times. The chain is built from TRBV4-3 and TRBJ1-1; D may be TRBD1 (5 bases). The germline gives CDR1 LGHNA, CDR2 YSLEER. V was trimmed by 1 base and J by 7 bases, leaving 10 bases between them. The CDR3 sequence is 13 residues long. The DNA for the CDR3 is TGCGCCAGCAGCCAAGTAAATGGGGGTGAAGCTTTCTTT. Amino acid sequence: CASSQVNGGEAFF.

This clonotype was seen at least ten times. The chain couples TRBV11-2 to TRBJ2-3; the D gene is possibly TRBD2 (5 bases). The V and J ends lost 7 bases and 5 bases respectively, with 19 bases between them. Germline CDR1 and CDR2: SGHAT and FQNNGV. The CDR3 has 15 residues. CDR3 DNA: TGTGCCAGCACCCCCTCATTTGGAGGAGAAGATACGCAGTATTTT. This translates into CASTPSFGGEDTQYF.

V gene TRBV29-1 combines with J gene TRBJ2-7; 8 bases fit TRBD1. CDR3 length equals 15 residues. With V trimmed by 7 bases and J by 0 bases, 11 bases remained unmatched. Germline assignment: CDR1 SQVTM and CDR2 ANQGSEA. In DNA form, the CDR3 reads TGCAGCGCCGCTGGGACAGGCCTTAGCTCCTACGAGCAGTACTTC. It specifies CSAAGTGLSSYEQYF.

This clonotype was counted only a few times. The chain combines TRBV29-1 with TRBJ2-2, with D unclear. Germline V gene data show CDR1 as SQVTM and CDR2 as ANQGSEA. Trimming removed 4 bases from V and 0 bases from J, with 6 bases in between. CDR3 size: 13 residues. The CDR3 is CSVGVTNTGELFF. The CDR3 DNA reads as TGCAGCGTTGGTGTTACGAACACCGGGGAGCTGTTTTTT.

This clonotype was seen at least ten times. This chain connects TRBV4-1 to TRBJ1-5; D not certain. This CDR3 comprises 13 residues. Germline CDR1 and CDR2: MGHRA and YSYEKL. V was trimmed by 1 base and J by 6 bases, leaving 7 bases between them. Written as DNA, the CDR3 is TGCGCCAGCAGCCAAGGGAGCGGTCAGCCCCAGCATTTT. Residues: CASSQGSGQPQHF.

This clonotype was seen many times. V usage is TRBV29-1 and J usage is TRBJ2-2; no reliable D call. Germline V gene lookup returns CDR1 SQVTM and CDR2 ANQGSEA. This CDR3 contains 10 residues. The V gene lost 4 bases and the J gene lost 8 bases, with 5 bases spanning the gap. CDR3 loop: CSVVEGELFF. In nucleotides, the CDR3 is TGCAGCGTTGTGGAAGGGGAGCTGTTTTTT.

This chain links TRBV12-3 or TRBV12-4 with TRBJ2-7; D is uncertain. Trimming removed 3 bases at V and 0 bases at J, with 15 bases between. The CDR3 is made up of 16 amino acids. The CDR3 is CASSLNVGVSSYEQYF. The CDR3, as DNA: TGTGCCAGCAGTTTGAATGTTGGGGTTAGCTCCTACGAGCAGTACTTC.

This clonotype appeared a few times. This chain joins TRBV7-2 and TRBJ2-1, with TRBD2 matching over 9 bases. The germline gives CDR1 SGHTA, CDR2 FQGNSA. The CDR3 loop spans 15 amino acids. With V trimmed by 5 bases and J by 6 bases, 8 bases remained unmatched. CDR3 bases: TGTGCCAGCAGCCCCCGCGGGGGGGCACGCAATGAGCAGTTCTTC. The encoded protein is CASSPRGGARNEQFF.

The chain joins TRBV5-1 to TRBJ1-1; 7 nucleotides align to TRBD1. J gave up 7 bases and V 2 bases, and 8 bases lay outside the gene matches. CDR3 length equals 14 residues. Germline values: CDR1 SGHRS, CDR2 YFSETQ. The CDR3, as DNA: TGCGCCAGCAGCTTAGGACAGGAGGGAGATGAAGCTTTCTTT. Its translation: CASSLGQEGDEAFF.